This T cell receptor beta chain was sequenced for a study of shared clonotypes between healthy human individuals. For the study at large: Donors consisted of two women and a few men between 18 and 49. The study's findings and limits: Measured sharing among donors was expected to vary with sequencing depth.

Of note for this clone: Its antigen is currently unknown.

This CDR3 is 15 amino acids long. Trimming left V 0 bases short and J 3 bases short, with 12 bases between. Germline V gives CDR1 MNHNS, CDR2 SASEGT. Once extracted for a subset, genomic DNA was divided evenly among several immunoSEQ plates. As handled by the study authors: Sequence data from immunoSEQ were junction-only and lacked quality scores; consequently, filtering differed. Using immunoSEQ multiplex PCR, the repertoire was profiled, and TCRdb retains in-frame clones only, with some absent. That table furnishes V, J and clone size, whereas the DNA furnished D and trimming. There are about half a million clones in the sample; around 80% occur only once, and approximately 12% lies in the top ten.

Sequenced sample: PBMCs. The chain couples TRBV6-1 to TRBJ2-7; tentative D call: TRBD2 (5 bases). The clonotype was recovered from a woman aged 40 to 55 in good health. Some clones in this sample may be carry-over from other donors' samples. As DNA, the CDR3 is TGTGCCAGCAGTGAAGCTCCCAGCGAGGGCTACGAGCAGTACTTC. Protein sequence: CASSEAPSEGYEQYF.